These 20 T cell receptor beta chains share one sample of origin, sequenced in a study of cytomegalovirus exposure and HLA in healthy donors. The PCR used 60 Vbeta and 13 Jbeta primers. TCRdb's copy holds only in-frame clones and misses some; the assay was immunoSEQ multiplex PCR. This table has about 210,000 clones, around 79% appearing once. Source material: PBMCs. Receptors originate from a male donor in good health and CMV-seropositive.

The J gene is TRBJ1-5, the V gene TRBV7-2; the match to TRBD1 covers 7 bases. V shed 5 bases, J shed 4 bases, and the junction held 8 bases outside the gene matches. Germline V gene sequence: CDR1 SGHTA, CDR2 FQGNSA. The CDR3 runs to 15 residues. For the CDR3, the DNA is TGTGCCAGCAGCCCTAGGACAGGAGCAAATCAGCCCCAGCATTTT. It encodes CASSPRTGANQPQHF.

The chain uses TRBV27 and TRBJ2-6; 10 bases agree with TRBD1. Looked up from germline, CDR1 is MNHEY and CDR2 is SMNVEV (reference sequence). CDR3 length: 19 amino acids. With V trimmed by 7 bases and J by 1 base, 13 bases remained unmatched. Written as DNA, the CDR3 is TGTGCCAGCACCGGCTTTCGGGACAGGGGTTGGTCTGGGGCCAACGTCCTGACTTTC. It specifies CASTGFRDRGWSGANVLTF.

J is TRBJ2-7 and V is TRBV4-1; 7 bases are shared with TRBD1. With V trimmed by 1 base and J by 3 bases, 3 bases remained unmatched. Per germline, CDR1 MGHRA and CDR2 YSYEKL. The CDR3 runs to 14 residues. CDR3 DNA sequence: TGCGCCAGCAGCCAAGGGACAGGAATCTACGAGCAGTACTTC. Translating it yields CASSQGTGIYEQYF.

The chain employs TRBV20-1 and TRBJ2-7; D remains unclear. CDR3 size: 11 residues. Trimming removed 6 bases from V and 0 bases from J, with 6 bases in between. Germline V lookup: CDR1 DFQATT, CDR2 SNEGSKA (reference sequence). CDR3 residues: CSAPVSYEQYF. For the CDR3, the DNA is TGCAGTGCCCCTGTCTCCTACGAGCAGTACTTC.

The V and J genes are TRBV7-9 and TRBJ1-5, with TRBD1 as a possible D gene (6 bases). V dropped 1 base and J dropped 5 bases, with 24 bases sitting between them. Germline V gene data show CDR1 as SEHNR and CDR2 as FQNEAQ (reference sequence). The CDR3 has 19 amino acids. The CDR3 reads CASSLVEGDSSPGDQPQHF. DNA of the CDR3: TGTGCCAGCAGCTTAGTAGAGGGGGATTCGTCCCCCGGTGATCAGCCCCAGCATTTT. The variable domain in full, completed from reference TRBV7-9 and TRBJ1-5, reads DTGVSQNPRHKITKRGQNVTFRCDPISEHNRLYWYRQTLGQGPEFLTYFQNEAQLEKSRLLSDRFSAERPKGSFSTLEIQRTEQGDSAMYLCASSLVEGDSSPGDQPQHFGDGTRLSIL.

This chain connects TRBV19 to TRBJ1-1; possible D gene TRBD1, 5 bases. The germline V gene encodes CDR1 LNHDA and CDR2 SQIVND (reference sequence). The V gene lost 8 bases and the J gene lost 3 bases, with 13 bases spanning the gap. The CDR3 totals 13 residues. The CDR3 is CASHPGGHTEAFF. The CDR3 region has the DNA TGTGCCAGTCACCCGGGGGGACACACTGAAGCTTTCTTT.

About this clone: Other DNA sequences in this specimen translate into the identical CDR3. The chain couples TRBV4-3 to TRBJ2-7; 11 bases match TRBD2. V gave up 1 base and J gave up 1 base; unmatched junction bases: 0. Germline CDR1 is LGHNA and CDR2 is YSLEER. The CDR3 is 15 amino acids. CDR3 sequence: CASSQGLAGSYEQYF. For the CDR3, the DNA is TGCGCCAGCAGCCAAGGACTAGCGGGGTCCTACGAGCAGTACTTC.

As concerns this clone: The junction differs from germline at one of its ends, possibly a read error. The CDR3 loop is CASSLAPGLAEQETQYF. The CDR3 DNA is TGTGCTAGCAGCTTAGCCCCCGGGCTAGCGGAGCAAGAGACCCAGTACTTC. V gene TRBV7-7 combines with J gene TRBJ2-5; the match to TRBD2 covers 7 bases. Germline lookup yields CDR1 SSHAT and CDR2 FNYEAQ (reference sequence). CDR3 length: 17 residues.

The chain combines TRBV7-6 with TRBJ1-1; 9 nucleotides align to TRBD1. Germline assignment: CDR1 SGHVS and CDR2 FNYEAQ. The CDR3 contains 15 residues. Losses at the gene ends were 3 bases for V and 2 bases for J; bases not matched to a gene: 4. The CDR3 sequence is CASSFLTGGNTEAFF. The DNA of the CDR3 is TGTGCCAGCAGCTTTTTGACAGGGGGTAACACTGAAGCTTTCTTT.

V and J are TRBV7-9 and TRBJ2-6, with 12 nucleotides matching TRBD2. CDR3 length: 18 residues. Germline CDR1 and CDR2: SEHNR and FQNEAQ (reference sequence). The V gene end was trimmed by 5 bases and the J gene end by 4 bases; junction bases not matched to a gene: 9. The CDR3 protein is CASSVLAGGPNGANVLTF. The DNA of the CDR3 is TGTGCCAGCAGCGTCCTAGCGGGAGGGCCGAACGGGGCCAACGTCCTGACTTTC.

V is TRBV4-2 and J is TRBJ1-2, with D possibly being TRBD1 (5 bases). V was clipped by 4 bases and J by 4 bases, with 19 bases between them. Germline assignment: CDR1 LGHNA and CDR2 YNFKEQ. The CDR3 sequence is 16 residues long. The chain's CDR3 is CASSPRAGMNLYGYTF. The DNA of the CDR3 is TGTGCCAGCAGCCCCCGGGCAGGGATGAACCTCTATGGCTACACCTTC.

V and J are TRBV2 and TRBJ2-5, with D uncertain. This CDR3 has 12 amino acids. Trimming pared 8 bases from V and 4 bases from J, leaving 11 bases between. CDR1 is SNHLY, CDR2 FYNNEI, per germline. As DNA, the CDR3 is TGTGCCAGCGCCCAGTTTGGAGAGACCCAGTACTTC. Protein product: CASAQFGETQYF.

In nucleotides, the CDR3 is TGTGCCAGCAGCGTCCGGGACAGCAGCACAGATACGCAGTATTTT. This encodes CASSVRDSSTDTQYF. This chain links TRBV7-8 with TRBJ2-3; 7 positions agree with TRBD1. The length of the CDR3 is 15 residues. Losses at the gene ends were 5 bases for V and 0 bases for J; bases not matched to a gene: 5. Germline V gene data show CDR1 as SGHVS and CDR2 as FQNEAQ.

This clone came up a few times. The chain recombines TRBV9 with TRBJ2-1; possible D gene TRBD2, 6 bases. V was trimmed by 3 bases and J by 1 base, leaving 17 bases between them. CDR3 size: 17 residues. CDR1 is SGDLS, CDR2 YYNGEE, per germline. The DNA of the CDR3 is TGTGCCAGCAGCGGGATCTGGGGGGTACGGTCCTACAATGAGCAGTTCTTC. Amino acids: CASSGIWGVRSYNEQFF.

The V call is TRBV2, the J call TRBJ1-2, with 7 bases that match TRBD1. This CDR3 has 11 residues. Germline V gene data show CDR1 as SNHLY and CDR2 as FYNNEI. J gave up 3 bases and V 8 bases, and 0 bases lay outside the gene matches. As DNA, the CDR3 is TGTGCCAGCGGGACAGACTATGGCTACACCTTC. Its translation is CASGTDYGYTF. The full variable domain, in which reference TRBV2 and TRBJ1-2 provide the parts outside the CDR3, is EPEVTQTPSHQVTQMGQEVILRCVPISNHLYFYWYRQILGQKVEFLVSFYNNEISEKSEIFDDQFSVERPDGSNFTLKIRSTKLEDSAMYFCASGTDYGYTFGSGTRLTVV.

This clone was recorded only once. The chain uses TRBV6-1 and TRBJ1-5; D is unclear. The CDR3 is 12 residues long. Germline-derived CDR1 and CDR2 are MNHNS and SASEGT. V was clipped by 8 bases and J by 3 bases, with 8 bases between them. Here the CDR3 reads CASLSHNQPQHF. As DNA, the CDR3 is TGTGCCAGCCTCAGTCACAATCAGCCCCAGCATTTT.

The chain has TRBV7-6 and TRBJ1-1; D unclear. V lost 3 bases and J 2 bases, leaving 16 bases between the germline ends. CDR1 and CDR2 from the germline V gene are SGHVS and FNYEAQ. The length of the CDR3 is 16 residues. Here the CDR3 reads CASSFSRTGFNTEAFF. DNA for the CDR3: TGTGCCAGCAGCTTTTCGAGGACGGGATTTAACACTGAAGCTTTCTTT.

V is TRBV28 and J is TRBJ1-2; D gene unclear. Germline V gene data show CDR1 as MDHEN and CDR2 as SYDVKM. This CDR3 has 15 residues. Trimming stripped 3 bases from V and 5 bases from J, with 16 bases between. In DNA, the CDR3 is TGTGCCAGCAGTTTGGTTAGTTGGGAGCTTTATGGCTACACCTTC. It yields the protein CASSLVSWELYGYTF.

This chain joins TRBV25-1 and TRBJ1-1, with a weak D call TRBD1 (5 bases). V was pared by 8 bases and J by 0 bases, with 22 bases between. The CDR3 contains 17 residues. Germline values: CDR1 MGHDK, CDR2 SYGVNS. This chain's CDR3 is CASEVPGRFYMNTEAFF. The CDR3 DNA follows: TGTGCCAGCGAAGTACCAGGGCGTTTCTACATGAACACTGAAGCTTTCTTT.

V gene TRBV28 combines with J gene TRBJ1-2; TRBD1 matches at 7 bases. CDR1 and CDR2 from the germline V gene are MDHEN and SYDVKM. The CDR3 is 15 residues long. The J segment lost 2 bases and the V segment lost 6 bases, leaving 9 bases of the junction unmatched. CDR3 DNA sequence: TGTGCCAGCAGCTCCGGACAGGCGGTAAACTATGGCTACACCTTC. Protein product: CASSSGQAVNYGYTF.